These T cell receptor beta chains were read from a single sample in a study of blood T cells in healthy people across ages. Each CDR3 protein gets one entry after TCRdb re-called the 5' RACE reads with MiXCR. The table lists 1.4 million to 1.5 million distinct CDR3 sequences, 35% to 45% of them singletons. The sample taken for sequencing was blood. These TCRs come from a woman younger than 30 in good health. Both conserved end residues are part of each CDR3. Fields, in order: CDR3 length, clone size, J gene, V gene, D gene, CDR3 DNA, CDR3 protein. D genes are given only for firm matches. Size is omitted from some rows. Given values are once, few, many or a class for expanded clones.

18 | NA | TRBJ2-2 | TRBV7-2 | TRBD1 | TGTGCCAGCAGCTTAGGGGACAGGGTGAGGGACAGGACCGGGGAGCTGTTTTTT | CASSLGDRVRDRTGELFF
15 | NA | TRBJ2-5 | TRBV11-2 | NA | TGTGCCAGCAGCTTAACGGGCCCTACCCTGGAGACCCAGTACTTC | CASSLTGPTLETQYF
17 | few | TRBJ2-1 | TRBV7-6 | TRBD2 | TGTGCCAGCAGCAAATGGACTAGCGCGTTAACCTACAATGAGCAGTTCTTC | CASSKWTSALTYNEQFF
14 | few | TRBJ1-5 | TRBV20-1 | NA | TGCAGTGCCCTCGCGGACGCTAGCAATCAGCCCCAGCATTTT | CSALADASNQPQHF
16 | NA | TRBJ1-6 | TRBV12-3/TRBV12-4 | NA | TGTGCCAGCAGTTTGAGGAACCGACTTAGTAATTCACCCCTCCACTTT | CASSLRNRLSNSPLHF
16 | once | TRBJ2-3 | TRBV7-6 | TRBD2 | TGTGCCAGCAGCTTAGCACTAGCGGGGGCCACAGATACGCAGTATTTT | CASSLALAGATDTQYF
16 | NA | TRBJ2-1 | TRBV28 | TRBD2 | TGTGCCAGCAGTCCCGCCATGGGAGGGTCCTACAATGAGCAGTTCTTC | CASSPAMGGSYNEQFF
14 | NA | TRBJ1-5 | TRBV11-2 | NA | TGTGCCAGCAGCTTAGATGGGTTCGGTCGGCCCCAGCATTTT | CASSLDGFGRPQHF
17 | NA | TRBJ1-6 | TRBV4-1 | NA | TGCGCCAGCAGCCAAGTAGGCCCCGAGGGGGATGGTTCACCCCTCCACTTT | CASSQVGPEGDGSPLHF
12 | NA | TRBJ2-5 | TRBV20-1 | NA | TGCAGTGCTAGAGATCCGCAAGAGACCCAGTACTTC | CSARDPQETQYF
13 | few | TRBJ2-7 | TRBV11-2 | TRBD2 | TGTGCCAGCAGCGGATGGGAGGGTGGGGAGCAGTACTTC | CASSGWEGGEQYF
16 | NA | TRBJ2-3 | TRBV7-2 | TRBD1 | TGTGCCAGCAGCTTAGGAGGGACAGTCAGCACAGATACGCAGTATTTT | CASSLGGTVSTDTQYF
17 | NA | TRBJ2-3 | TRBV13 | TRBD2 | TGTGCCAGCAGTGGGCTAGCGGGGGACATTAGCACAGATACGCAGTATTTT | CASSGLAGDISTDTQYF
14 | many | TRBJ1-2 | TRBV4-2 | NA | TGTGCCAGCAGCCAAGATATAACTGACTATGGCTACACCTTC | CASSQDITDYGYTF
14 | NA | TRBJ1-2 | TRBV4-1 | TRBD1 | TGCGCCAGCAGCCAAGCGGGACAGGGTAAGAGGTACACCTTC | CASSQAGQGKRYTF
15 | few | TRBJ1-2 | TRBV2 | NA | TGTGCCAGCAGTCGTTCCACGGGGACTAACTATGGCTACACCTTC | CASSRSTGTNYGYTF
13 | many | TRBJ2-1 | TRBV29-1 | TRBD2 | TGCAGCGTCATAGCGGGACCCTACAATGAGCAGTTCTTC | CSVIAGPYNEQFF
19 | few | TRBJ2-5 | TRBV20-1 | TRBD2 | TGCAGTGCTAGAGATCCTAGGGTCGGCCCCGGGAGGGACATCGAGACCCAGTACTTC | CSARDPRVGPGRDIETQYF
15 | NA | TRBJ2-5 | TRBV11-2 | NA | TGTGCCAGCAGCGTCGCCGGTGGGAGAGGGGAGACCCAGTACTTC | CASSVAGGRGETQYF
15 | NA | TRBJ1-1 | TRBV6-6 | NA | TGTGCCAGCAGTTACCGTGGACCGAGGAACACTGAAGCTTTCTTT | CASSYRGPRNTEAFF
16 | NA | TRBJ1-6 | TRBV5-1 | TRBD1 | TGCGCCAGCAGCTTGGACGGACAGGGCTTTAATTCACCCCTCCACTTT | CASSLDGQGFNSPLHF
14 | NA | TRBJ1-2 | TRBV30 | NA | TGTGCCTGGAGCGCCCCTGGGCGGAACTATGGCTACACCTTC | CAWSAPGRNYGYTF
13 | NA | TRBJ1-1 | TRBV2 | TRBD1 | TGTGCCAGCACCCGGGACAGGGTTGAAATGGCTTTCTTT | CASTRDRVEMAFF
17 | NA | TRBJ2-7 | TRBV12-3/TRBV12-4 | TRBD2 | TGTGCCAGCAGCTCGGTGTGGGTGACTAGCGGGTCCTACGAGCAGTACTTC | CASSSVWVTSGSYEQYF
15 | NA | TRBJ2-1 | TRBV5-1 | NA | TGCGCCAGCAGCTTGATCGGGGGTGCCTACAATGAGCAGTTCTTC | CASSLIGGAYNEQFF
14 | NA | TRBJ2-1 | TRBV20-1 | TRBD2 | TGCAGTGCTATTTGGCTAGCGGGAGGTAATGAGCAGTTCTTC | CSAIWLAGGNEQFF
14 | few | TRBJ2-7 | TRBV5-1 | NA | TGCGCCAGCAGCTTGGGGCAGGCCGTTGACGAGCAGTACTTC | CASSLGQAVDEQYF
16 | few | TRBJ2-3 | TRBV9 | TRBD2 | TGTGCCAGCAGCGTAGTTAATAGCGGGGGGGCAGATACGCAGTATTTT | CASSVVNSGGADTQYF
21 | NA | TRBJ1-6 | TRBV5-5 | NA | TGTGCCAGCAGCTTGGAAGTAAGGGGGGCTCTCGAGGGGGCCTATAATTCACCCCTCCACTTT | CASSLEVRGALEGAYNSPLHF
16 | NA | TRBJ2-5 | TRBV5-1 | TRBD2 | TGCGCCAGCAGCTGGGTAATCGGGAGGGACCAAGAGACCCAGTACTTC | CASSWVIGRDQETQYF
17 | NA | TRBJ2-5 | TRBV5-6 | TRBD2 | TGTACCAGCAGCTGGGGGGGTTTCTCGACGGTTCAAGAGACCCAGTACTTC | CTSSWGGFSTVQETQYF
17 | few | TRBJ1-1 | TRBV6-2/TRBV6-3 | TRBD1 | TGTGCCAGCAGTTGGCCCCCCGGGACAGGGATGAACACTGAAGCTTTCTTT | CASSWPPGTGMNTEAFF
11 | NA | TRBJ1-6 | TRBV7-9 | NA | TGTGCCAGCAGCTCAGGACTATCCCTCCACTTT | CASSSGLSLHF
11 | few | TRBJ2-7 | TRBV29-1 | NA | TGCAGCGTTGTAGCTGGCTACGAGCAGTACTTC | CSVVAGYEQYF
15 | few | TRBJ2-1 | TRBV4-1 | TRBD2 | TGCGCCAGCAGCCACGTAGCGGGGGATAAGGGTGAGCAGTTCTTC | CASSHVAGDKGEQFF
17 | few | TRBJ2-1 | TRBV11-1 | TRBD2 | TGTGCCAGCAGCTGGGCAATACTAGCGGGAGGGGATACTGAGCAGTTCTTC | CASSWAILAGGDTEQFF
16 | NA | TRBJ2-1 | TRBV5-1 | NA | TGCGCCAGCAGCTTGGCGGTGGGCGGGATCGGTGGTGAGCAGTTCTTC | CASSLAVGGIGGEQFF
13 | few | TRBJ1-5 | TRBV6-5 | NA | TGTGCCAGCAGTTCATTCGGCAATCAGCCCCAGCATTTT | CASSSFGNQPQHF
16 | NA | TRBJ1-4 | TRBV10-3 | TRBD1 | TGTGCCATCAGTGAGTCTCCAGGGGGCGGAAATGAAAAACTGTTTTTT | CAISESPGGGNEKLFF
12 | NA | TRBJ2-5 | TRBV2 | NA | TGTGCCAGCGACGGGGAGCAAGAGACCCAGTACTTC | CASDGEQETQYF
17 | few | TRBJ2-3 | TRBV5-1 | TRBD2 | TGCGCCAGCAGCTTGGGCAGACTAGCGGGTTTCAAAGATACGCAGTATTTT | CASSLGRLAGFKDTQYF
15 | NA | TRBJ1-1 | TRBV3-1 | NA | TGTGCCAGCAGCCCCATTCCGACAGTGAACACTGAAGCTTTCTTT | CASSPIPTVNTEAFF
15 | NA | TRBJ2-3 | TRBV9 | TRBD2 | TGTGCCAGCAGCCCCGGGGGGGCCGGCCCAGATACGCAGTATTTT | CASSPGGAGPDTQYF
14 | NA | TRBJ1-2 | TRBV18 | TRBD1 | TGTGCCAGCTCACCAGACAGGGGGCGAGTTGGCTACACCTTC | CASSPDRGRVGYTF
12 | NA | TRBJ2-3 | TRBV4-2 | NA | TGTGCCAGCAGCCGCAACGGGGATACGCAGTATTTT | CASSRNGDTQYF
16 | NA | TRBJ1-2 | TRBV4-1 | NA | TGCGCCAGCAGCCAAGGGTACACCGGGAGTAACTATGGCTACACCTTC | CASSQGYTGSNYGYTF
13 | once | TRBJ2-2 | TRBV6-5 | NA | TGTGCCAGCCTCACGGGGAACACCGGGGAGCTGTTTTTT | CASLTGNTGELFF
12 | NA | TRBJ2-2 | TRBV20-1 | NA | TGCAGTGCTAGCGGGACATCCGGGGAGCTGTTTTTT | CSASGTSGELFF
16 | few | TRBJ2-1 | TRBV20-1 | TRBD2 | TGCAGTGCTCCTCCCATAGGACTAGCGTTGGGAAATGAGCAGTTCTTC | CSAPPIGLALGNEQFF
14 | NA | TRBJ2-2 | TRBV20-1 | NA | TGCAGTGCCGCGGGACACCTAGACACCGGGGAGCTGTTTTTT | CSAAGHLDTGELFF
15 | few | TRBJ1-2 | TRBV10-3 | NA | TGTGCCATCAGTGAGTCAGGAGCAGACAACTATGGCTACACCTTC | CAISESGADNYGYTF
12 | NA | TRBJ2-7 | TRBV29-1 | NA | TGCAGCGTCGGAGGGACAATTGATGAGCAGTACTTC | CSVGGTIDEQYF
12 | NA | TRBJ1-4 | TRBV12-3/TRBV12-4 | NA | TGTGCCAGCAGTCCCCGTGAGGAAAAACTGTTTTTT | CASSPREEKLFF